Below, one TCR beta chain is given with its context. Germline V lookup: CDR1 SGHRS, CDR2 YFSETQ. This CDR3 comprises 14 residues. Losses at the gene ends were 5 bases for V and 6 bases for J; bases not matched to a gene: 1. This specimen belongs to a study of blood T cell repertoires in COVID-19. On the study more broadly: The United States, Italy and Spain were the sources of the acute and convalescent COVID-19 samples.

Profiled with immunoSEQ multiplex PCR; TCRdb holds only in-frame clones, not every one. The profile covers some 100,000 clones, with 88% appearing a single time and around 6.5% taken by the ten largest. The V gene is TRBV5-1, the J gene TRBJ2-1; 14 bases match TRBD2. The receptor was derived from a woman aged 60 to 75 with acute or convalescent COVID-19. Sequencing input: peripheral blood. The CDR3 bases are TGCGCCAGCAGGACTAGCGGGAGGGCCAATGAGCAGTTCTTC. This translates into CASRTSGRANEQFF.